These 3 T cell receptor beta chains came from one sample sequenced in a study of beta chain features in type 1 diabetes (dated by TCRdb to between 2018 and 2020). What the research found in general, with its limitations: In all four CD4+ subsets, TCRB CDR3 length was moderately but significantly shorter in type 1 diabetes patients.

These TCRs' antigens remain unknown. The method was the immunoSEQ multiplex PCR assay. The entire amount of isolated RNA was reverse transcribed using the High Capacity cDNA Reverse Transcription Kit, so the sequenced TCRB transcripts were expressed ones. The clones in this table, taken by TCRdb from immuneACCESS, are in-frame only. Not every clone is retained; where verified, under half of the shortfall comes from an unresolved V gene, and the cause of the rest is unknown. The sample table shows 640,000 or so clones, and over 11% are seen once. Less than 0.04% of the sample goes to the ten largest clones. The sequencing input was naive CD4+ T cells from blood. The cell subset or site label of this sample denotes: true naive CD4+ T cells. The receptors come from a man aged 18-30 years with type 1 diabetes.

CDR3 loop: CSVGDGSYEQYF. CDR3 sequence (DNA): TGCAGCGTTGGGGACGGGTCCTACGAGCAGTACTTC. The J gene is TRBJ2-7, the V gene TRBV29-1; D tentatively reads TRBD1 or TRBD2 (5 bases each). Germline-derived CDR1 and CDR2 are SQVTM and ANQGSEA. CDR3 length: 12 residues. The V end lost 4 bases, the J end lost 1 base, and 8 bases lay between the germline ends.

The rearrangement uses TRBV2 and TRBJ1-5; TRBD1 aligns across 7 bases. The trim removed 2 bases at V and 5 bases at J, leaving 6 bases unmatched. The CDR3 is 15 residues long. The germline V gene encodes CDR1 SNHLY and CDR2 FYNNEI. This chain's CDR3 is CASSEWRDRDQPQHF. For the CDR3, the DNA is TGTGCCAGCAGTGAATGGAGGGACAGAGATCAGCCCCAGCATTTT.

The gene calls are TRBV5-1 and TRBJ2-7; D could derive from TRBD1 or TRBD2 (6 bases each). Trimming cost V 8 bases and J 5 bases, with 17 bases left between them. Germline CDR1 is SGHRS and CDR2 is YFSETQ. The CDR3 consists of 13 residues. The CDR3 nucleotides read TGCGCCAGTAAACTACAGGGAGGCGACGAGCAGTACTTC. This codes for CASKLQGGDEQYF.